The clone carrying this T cell receptor (beta chain) was found a few times. The antigen is undetermined. CDR3 length: 17 amino acids. These data originate in a study of cytomegalovirus exposure and HLA in healthy donors. For the study at large: Genotyping of 398 donors showed that roughly 83% belonged to the Caucasian-associated ancestry cluster. Study outcomes and limitations: In vitro testing confirmed a few CMV-associated chains as specific for CMV antigens. Later, an analysis found that common viral pathogens appeared to be linked with several of the most significant clusters.

Primers for the PCR totalled 60 Vbeta and 13 Jbeta. Per the original data handling: Unique TCR beta chains totaled roughly 80 million in a later count, with around 10 million of them shared. This table comes from immunoSEQ multiplex PCR, and its TCRdb copy is limited to in-frame clones, with some not included. That table is the source of V, J and clone size, and D and trimming were worked out from the DNA. The repertoire includes around 180,000 clones, less than 75% of them detected once, and approximately 1.5% sits in the top ten. The origin of this receptor is a girl aged 10 to 17 in good health and CMV-seronegative. Input material: PBMCs. J is TRBJ2-2 and V is TRBV12-1; the DNA was not compared with TRBD2, the D call given in the table. TRBV12-1 has pseudogene status. The CDR3 loop is CASSFAIFCGGAGELFF. In DNA, the CDR3 is TGTGCCAGCAGCTTTGCTATATTTTGCGGGGGGGCCGGGGAGCTGTTTTTT.